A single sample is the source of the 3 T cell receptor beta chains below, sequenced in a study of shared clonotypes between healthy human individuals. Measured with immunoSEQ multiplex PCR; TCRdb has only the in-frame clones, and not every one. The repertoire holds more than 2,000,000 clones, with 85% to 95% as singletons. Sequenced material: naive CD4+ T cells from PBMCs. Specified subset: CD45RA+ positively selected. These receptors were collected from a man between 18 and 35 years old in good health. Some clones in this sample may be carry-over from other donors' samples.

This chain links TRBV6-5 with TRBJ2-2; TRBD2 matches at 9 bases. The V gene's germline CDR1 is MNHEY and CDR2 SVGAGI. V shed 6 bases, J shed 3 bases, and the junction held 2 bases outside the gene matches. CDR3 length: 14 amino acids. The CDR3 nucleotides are TGTGCCAGCAGCCTAGCGGGACACACCGGGGAGCTGTTTTTT. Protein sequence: CASSLAGHTGELFF.

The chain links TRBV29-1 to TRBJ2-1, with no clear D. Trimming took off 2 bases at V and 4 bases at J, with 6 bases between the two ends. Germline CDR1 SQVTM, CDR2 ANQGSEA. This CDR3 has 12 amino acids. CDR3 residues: CSVEIGYNEQFF. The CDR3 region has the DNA TGCAGCGTTGAAATCGGGTACAATGAGCAGTTCTTC.

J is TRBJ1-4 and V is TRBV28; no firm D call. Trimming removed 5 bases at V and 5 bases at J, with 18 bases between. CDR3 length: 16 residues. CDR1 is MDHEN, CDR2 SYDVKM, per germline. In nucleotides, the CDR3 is TGTGCCAGCAGTCCAAATCCGGGCTGGATGAATGAAAAACTGTTTTTT. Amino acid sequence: CASSPNPGWMNEKLFF.